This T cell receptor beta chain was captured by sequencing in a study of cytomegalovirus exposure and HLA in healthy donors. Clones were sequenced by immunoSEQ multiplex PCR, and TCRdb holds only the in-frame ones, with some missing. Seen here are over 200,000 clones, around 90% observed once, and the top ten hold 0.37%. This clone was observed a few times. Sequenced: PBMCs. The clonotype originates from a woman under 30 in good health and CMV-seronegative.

The DNA for the CDR3 is TGTGCCAGCAGTTTATTGACAGGGGGGAATAATTCACCCCTCCACTTT. It translates to CASSLLTGGNNSPLHF. The genes are TRBV27 and TRBJ1-6; TRBD1 agrees at 9 bases. J lost 5 bases, V lost 1 base, and 3 bases had no gene match. Germline CDR1 is MNHEY and CDR2 is SMNVEV (reference sequence). The CDR3 runs to 16 residues.